The 19 T cell receptor beta chains reported below all come from one sample, sequenced in a study of CD8 T cells in ankylosing spondylitis. One entry per CDR3 protein, called by TCRdb with MiXCR from the 5' RACE reads. Of 50,000 to 70,000 distinct CDR3 sequences detected, around 6.5% appear once; the ten largest clones hold roughly 5%. Sequences were obtained from synovial fluid, either unsorted or a sorted T cell fraction (not recorded which). These receptor sequences come from a male donor with ankylosing spondylitis.

At least ten counts were recorded for this clonotype. The chain is built from TRBV10-3 and TRBJ2-1, with D possibly matching TRBD1 (6 bases). Germline-derived CDR1 and CDR2 are ENHRY and SYGVKD. Between the trimmed V and J ends, which lost 2 bases and 2 bases, there was a span of 10 bases. The CDR3 runs to 15 residues. In DNA form, the CDR3 reads TGTGCCATCAGTGAGATGGGGGCCACCTACAATGAGCAGTTCTTC. Its translation is CAISEMGATYNEQFF.

This chain joins TRBV28 and TRBJ2-7, with 15 nucleotides matching TRBD2. Germline lookup yields CDR1 MDHEN and CDR2 SYDVKM. V shed 10 bases and J 7 bases; nucleotides not matched to a gene: 5. This CDR3 region has 13 residues. CDR3 region: CAIRTSGRGEQYF. In nucleotides, the CDR3 is TGTGCCATCAGGACTAGCGGGAGGGGGGAGCAGTACTTC.

The chain links TRBV20-1 to TRBJ2-7; 15 nucleotides line up with TRBD2. The J segment lost 2 bases and the V segment lost 5 bases, leaving 13 bases of the junction unmatched. CDR1 and CDR2 from the germline V gene are DFQATT and SNEGSKA (reference sequence). This CDR3 contains 18 residues. CDR3 sequence: CSAEGPGTSGRLAYEQYF. CDR3 coding DNA: TGCAGTGCTGAGGGACCCGGGACTAGCGGGAGGCTTGCCTACGAGCAGTACTTC.

Ten or more counts support this clonotype. This chain uses TRBV7-6 with TRBJ2-5, with TRBD2 identical over 7 bases. The V gene's germline CDR1 is SGHVS and CDR2 FNYEAQ. The CDR3 sequence is 14 residues long. V trimming: 1 base; J trimming: 2 bases; junction bases outside the gene matches: 1. CDR3 coding DNA: TGTGCCAGCAGCTTAGTTAGCGGGCAAGAGACCCAGTACTTC. It is translated as CASSLVSGQETQYF.

The chain joins TRBV5-6 to TRBJ2-5; 10 bases map to TRBD2. Germline CDR1 SGHDT, CDR2 YYEEEE. The CDR3 consists of 14 residues. Trimming took 2 bases from V and 5 from J; bases not matched to a gene: 3. The CDR3 DNA is TGTGCCAGCAGCTTACTAGCGGGATATGAGACCCAGTACTTC. Translated, it gives CASSLLAGYETQYF. Filled out from reference TRBV5-6 and TRBJ2-5, the complete variable domain reads DAGVTQSPTHLIKTRGQQVTLRCSPKSGHDTVSWYQQALGQGPQFIFQYYEEEERQRGNFPDRFSGHQFPNYSSELNVNALLLGDSALYLCASSLLAGYETQYFGPGTRLLVL.

The table lists this clonotype with a few counts. The junction departs from the called germline gene at one end, perhaps through a read error. The genes are TRBV20-1 and TRBJ2-1; 7 positions match TRBD2. The CDR3 is 14 residues long. Germline-derived CDR1 and CDR2 are DFQATT and SNEGSKA (reference sequence). CDR3 sequence (DNA): TGCAGTGCTAGGGGGGAGCGGGGCTACAATGGGCAGTTCTTC. This translates into CSARGERGYNGQFF.

The gene calls are TRBV5-6 and TRBJ2-7; TRBD2 is a possible D gene (6 bases). Germline V gene lookup returns CDR1 SGHDT and CDR2 YYEEEE. The CDR3 is 13 amino acids. V shed 4 bases and J shed 6 bases, with 14 bases lying between them. The CDR3 DNA reads TGTGCCAGCAGCGGAGGGGCTCGAGGCGAGCAGTACTTC. Protein sequence: CASSGGARGEQYF.

This clonotype appeared many times. This sequence joins TRBV5-1 and TRBJ1-2; D is possibly TRBD1 (5 bases). Germline loops: CDR1 SGHRS, CDR2 YFSETQ. The CDR3 contains 14 residues. The ends were cut back, 0 bases at V and 3 bases at J, with 9 bases in the middle. CDR3 bases: TGCGCCAGCAGCTTGGGTGTCAGGGACTATGGCTACACCTTC. It yields the protein CASSLGVRDYGYTF.

This chain joins TRBV7-9 and TRBJ1-6; D is unclear. Per the germline V gene, CDR1 is SEHNR and CDR2 is FQNEAQ (reference sequence). The CDR3 length is 13 residues. Trimming took 5 bases from V and 7 from J, leaving 9 bases between them. The CDR3 nucleotides read TGTGCCAGCAGCCGAAGTGCAAATTCACCCCTCCACTTT. Translation gives CASSRSANSPLHF.

This clonotype was recorded many times. The chain employs TRBV7-2 and TRBJ2-5, with a weak D call TRBD2 (5 bases). Germline V gives CDR1 SGHTA, CDR2 FQGNSA. The CDR3 is made up of 15 amino acids. Between the trimmed V and J ends, which lost 1 base and 4 bases, there was a span of 13 bases. DNA of the CDR3: TGTGCCAGCAGCTTAGGACACCAAGGGAGAGAGACCCAGTACTTC. It encodes CASSLGHQGRETQYF.

This clonotype was observed a handful of times. J is TRBJ2-2 and V is TRBV7-3; D unresolved. Germline CDR1 is SGHTA and CDR2 is FQGTGA. Trimming stripped 0 bases from V and 5 bases from J, with 7 bases between. This CDR3 contains 14 residues. Here the CDR3 reads CASSLTPVTGELFF. In DNA form, the CDR3 reads TGTGCCAGCAGCTTAACCCCCGTGACCGGGGAGCTGTTTTTT. Drawing the rest from reference TRBV7-3 and TRBJ2-2, the complete variable domain is GAGVSQTPSNKVTEKGKYVELRCDPISGHTALYWYRQSLGQGPEFLIYFQGTGAADDSGLPNDRFFAVRPEGSVSTLKIQRTERGDSAVYLCASSLTPVTGELFFGEGSRLTVL.

This clonotype showed up many times. The chain has TRBV4-2 and TRBJ2-7; the match to TRBD2 covers 9 bases. Germline-derived CDR1 and CDR2 are LGHNA and YNFKEQ. The ends lost 4 bases at V and 0 bases at J; junction bases unmatched: 10. The CDR3 has 17 residues. CDR3 nucleotides: TGTGCCAGCAGCCTCCTGACCCAGACTAGCGGCTCCTACGAGCAGTACTTC. Its translation is CASSLLTQTSGSYEQYF.

This chain connects TRBV27 to TRBJ1-2, with no clear D. Germline assignment: CDR1 MNHEY and CDR2 SMNVEV (reference sequence). Trimming took off 6 bases at V and 8 bases at J, with 16 bases between the two ends. There are 13 residues in the CDR3. CDR3 coding DNA: TGTGCCAGCAGCCCCGACATCTTGGGAGGCTACACCTTC. Translated: CASSPDILGGYTF.

This clonotype was detected many times. The V call is TRBV12-3 or TRBV12-4, the J call TRBJ2-5; TRBD1 matches 7 bases. Losses at the gene ends were 1 base for V and 3 bases for J; bases not matched to a gene: 2. The CDR3 runs to 14 residues. In DNA form, the CDR3 reads TGTGCCAGCAGTTTAGGGACAGGAAAAGAGACCCAGTACTTC. Translating it yields CASSLGTGKETQYF.

This clonotype was counted at least ten times. The V gene is TRBV11-3, the J gene TRBJ2-1, with 13 bases aligning to TRBD2. With V trimmed by 5 bases and J by 8 bases, 12 bases remained unmatched. This CDR3 has 17 amino acids. Per germline, CDR1 SGHNT and CDR2 YENEEA. The chain's CDR3 is CASSTRTSGREGDEQFF. The CDR3 DNA sequence: TGTGCCAGCAGCACTCGGACTAGCGGGAGAGAGGGCGATGAGCAGTTCTTC.

At least ten counts were recorded for this clonotype. The rearrangement joins TRBV11-3 to TRBJ2-5; 7 bases match TRBD2. V dropped 0 bases and J dropped 3; count of bases not matched to a gene: 4. The length of the CDR3 is 15 residues. Looked up from germline, CDR1 is SGHNT and CDR2 is YENEEA. CDR3: CASSLDGLAEETQYF. CDR3 coding DNA: TGTGCCAGCAGCTTAGATGGGCTAGCGGAAGAGACCCAGTACTTC.

This clonotype was detected ten times or more. The CDR3 DNA reads TGTGCCAGCAGGTCGGGACGGTACGAGCAGTACTTC. Translating it yields CASRSGRYEQYF. The chain joins TRBV28 to TRBJ2-7; the D call may be TRBD1 or TRBD2 (5 bases each). V lost 6 bases, J lost 4 bases, and 10 bases lay in between. The germline gives CDR1 MDHEN, CDR2 SYDVKM. The CDR3 is 12 residues long.

This clonotype was seen many times. The chain uses TRBV20-1 and TRBJ2-7, with TRBD1 identical over 7 bases. CDR1 DFQATT and CDR2 SNEGSKA come from the germline V gene (reference sequence). J lost 2 bases, V lost 6 bases, and 10 bases had no gene match. The CDR3 is made up of 14 amino acids. The CDR3 is CSAKGQYRTYEQYF. Written as DNA, the CDR3 is TGCAGTGCCAAGGGACAGTATAGAACCTACGAGCAGTACTTC.

The chain couples TRBV15 to TRBJ1-5; D is ambiguous. This CDR3 has 15 residues. Trimming shortened V by 0 bases and J by 5 bases, and 11 bases separated the two germline ends. CDR1 LNHNV and CDR2 YYDKDF come from the germline V gene (reference sequence). The CDR3 loop is CATSRDGRSDQPQHF. As DNA, the CDR3 is TGTGCCACCAGCAGAGATGGGCGCAGTGATCAGCCCCAGCATTTT.